This T cell receptor beta chain was identified in a study of T cells after yellow fever vaccination (dated by TCRdb to between 2018 and 2021). Some background on the complete study: Libraries from fractions with low cell numbers were prepared with the SMART-Seq v4 Ultra Low Input RNA kit. To follow T-cell clones before and after primary and booster YFV17D yellow fever vaccination, bulk TCR alpha and beta repertoires were sequenced over time. Two healthy male donors, one aged 18 to 30 and one aged 30 to 40 years, made up the cohort. Blood was drawn at multiple timepoints before and after primary and secondary immunization, with bulk PBMC replicates and cell subsets isolated.

Overall study outcomes, separate from this receptor: Because the study included only two donors, the extent to which the findings can be generalized is limited. After the booster, most of the clones that had expanded following primary vaccination were detected again (just under 97% of CD4 and roughly 88% of CD8), which suggests that memory was broadly maintained. A small share of clonotypes was detected in both CD4 and CD8 compartments, with the overlap likely arising from convergent recombination. Compared with the primary T-cell response, the secondary T-cell response was faster but weaker, reaching its peak on day 5 rather than on day 15. Computational filtering was required because FACS-sorted repertoires could contain abundant contaminating clonotypes from the bulk population.

Reading the germline V gene gives CDR1 LGHNA and CDR2 YSLEER. Compared with germline, V lacks 0 bases and J lacks 3 bases; bases without a gene match: 10. The CDR3 starts with the cysteine, ends with the phenylalanine, and has 18 residues. Only the CDR3 region is kept as DNA, spanning 54 bases read in frame from base 1. Interpreted using the paper, the treatment or condition label stands for: live attenuated yellow fever vaccine strain. PBMCs were isolated from peripheral blood using a standard Ficoll-Paque protocol. Dynabeads CD4 and CD8 positive selection kits were used to isolate CD4 and CD8 T-cell fractions. RNA was extracted with TriZol from bulk PBMCs, CD4 and CD8 fractions, and dextramer-positive and dextramer-negative fractions. This clonotype was counted only a few times. Its antigen remains unidentified. Within one base of it there is no much larger clone, and no base qualities were kept.

This sample was sequenced with an Illumina NovaSeq 6000. TCR cDNA was made using 5'RACE template switching, a step that added a universal primer site and unique molecular identifiers. Priming for cDNA synthesis came from both the TCR alpha and TCR beta constant segments. Two PCR steps were used to amplify libraries, with sample barcodes and sequencing adapters being added in the second step. Libraries were sequenced on Illumina HiSeq 2500 (2x100 bp) or NovaSeq (2x150 bp). As for the authors' bioinformatics: Demultiplexing of reads and collapsing into UMI consensus sequences were performed with MIGEC, and V(D)J alignment was carried out with MiXCR. Clonotypes responding to the vaccine were identified with edgeR on replicate PBMC samples, with the criteria of FDR below 0.01 and a log2 fold change above 5 up to day 15. Bulk clonotypes were assigned CD4 or CD8 identity according to which sequenced CD4 or CD8 repertoire held them at higher abundance. TCRdb passed the public sequencing reads through fastp at Q25 and MiXCR, retaining productive beta sequences. Every entry covers one CDR3 protein and lists the most common genes and DNA from its rows. The V and J calls shown here were made by TCRdb, not taken from the authors' results. In this sample the table shows 300,000 to 400,000 distinct CDR3 sequences, roughly an eighth of which occur a single time. The ten most abundant clones make up 3.2% of the sample.

The receptor was isolated from a man between 18 and 35 years old who received the YFV17D yellow fever vaccine. The chain is encoded by TRBV4-3 joined to TRBJ1-3, with TRBD1 matching 8 junction bases. Sequencing used CD4+ T cells sorted from PBMCs, obtained 15 days after the yellow fever booster vaccination. CDR3 reads: CASSQEAPPTGDGNTIYF. The nucleotides read TGCGCCAGCAGCCAAGAGGCTCCCCCGACAGGGGATGGAAACACCATATATTTT.